Here is one T cell receptor (beta chain) with its context. It has no known antigen specificity. The time point label corresponds to: baseline before first vaccination. The vaccinee samples were drawn from two UK trials, COV001 and COV002, one of which was a single-blind randomized controlled phase 2/3 trial testing AZD1222 (ChAdOx1 nCoV-19) in healthy adults. For TCRbeta chain sequencing, PBMC samples from trial participants were taken at day 0 and at day 28 after the second dose. The CDR3 regions of human TCRbeta chains were analyzed by immunosequencing. Per the original workflow: TCRs in the repertoires were matched against a reference library of SARS-CoV-2-specific TCRs that had been generated with the MIRA antigen-specificity platform. Breadth was defined as the fraction of unique TCRs that were SARS-CoV-2-associated, and depth was defined as the fraction of total T cells that were SARS-CoV-2-associated. Using the MIRA data, each spike-specific TCR was assigned both to the spike region to which the TCR was reactive and to a CD4 or CD8 class. Log10-transformed breadth and depth values were compared by one-way ANOVA with Sidak's multiple comparisons tests. TCRdb stores this immuneACCESS table with in-frame sequences only. Part of the clones is absent; in the studies checked, under half of the shortfall reflects unresolved V genes, and no reason is known for the rest. V, J and clone size were drawn from that table, and D and trimming were deduced from the DNA. The sample's clone listing holds about 140,000 clones. Jointly, the top ten make up about 2.2% of the sample.

Via the germline V gene, CDR1 is SGHVS and CDR2 FQNEAQ. From the cysteine up to the phenylalanine, the CDR3 has a length of 13 residues. The sequence is cut down to CDR3 DNA, 39 bases in frame from base 1. V loses 1 base of germline sequence and J loses 0 bases, and the interval between the two ends is 4 bases. The entry originates in a study of T cell responses to AZD1222 COVID-19 vaccine (dated by TCRdb to about 2021). The study in broad terms: A total of 233 trial participants underwent TCR sequencing, of whom 207 had received two doses of AZD1222 and roughly 26 had received two doses of the MenACWY control vaccine. Trial participants were enrolled into age subgroups of 18-55, 56-69 and 70-plus years, which contained about 150, 28 and 57 TCR-sequenced participants, respectively. Results and caveats for the whole study, not just this receptor: Because no samples from the day 14 peak response were available, repertoires could be characterized only after the peak T cell response. A significant rise in spike-specific TCR breadth and depth was observed after two AZD1222 doses relative to day 0 and relative to MenACWY recipients. Most participants were white British and females outnumbered males, and the authors suggested that clonal diversity may have been underestimated. The 56-69-year group was small, and its depth increase did not reach significance, likely because of low power. Reportedly, almost half of the unique spike-specific TCRs recognized epitopes lying outside the regions that are mutated in the B.1.351 and B.1.1.7 variants. Conclusions about previously exposed vaccinees were limited because only six AZD1222 recipients were SARS-CoV-2 seropositive at baseline. The vaccine-associated CD4 TCRs covered the entire spike protein, and the dominant responses fell in regions 160-218 and 743-854.

The sample consisted of peripheral blood. This TCR derives from an adult in good health. The sequence is built from TRBV7-8 and TRBJ2-7; the D gene lacks a confident call. The nucleotide sequence is TGTGCCAGCAGCTTAGAGTACTCCTACGAGCAGTACTTC. Its product reads: CASSLEYSYEQYF.